This section outlines one T cell receptor (beta chain) sequence together with its context. A single base separates this from a much larger clone, so it may be a read error. The sample belongs to a study of T cell responses to AZD1222 COVID-19 vaccine. Germline V gene data show CDR1 as SEHNR and CDR2 as FQNEAQ (reference sequence). The CDR3 is 12 amino acids. V lost 3 bases, J lost 0 bases, and 3 bases lay in between. Libraries were prepared by immunoSEQ multiplex PCR; TCRdb keeps only in-frame clonotypes and omits some of them. The table has approximately 190,000 clones, approximately 90% seen once. The input for sequencing was peripheral blood, taken on day 0 of AZD1222 vaccination. This chain links TRBV7-9 with TRBJ2-7; no clear D. The receptor's source is an adult in good health. This CDR3 is CASSFDSYEQYF. Written as DNA, the CDR3 is TGTGCCAGCAGCTTTGACTCCTACGAGCAGTACTTC.